Each of the 29 T cell receptor beta chains below was sequenced from the same sample in a study of blood T cell repertoires in COVID-19. Libraries were prepared by immunoSEQ multiplex PCR; TCRdb keeps only in-frame clonotypes and omits some of them. The repertoire holds some 77,000 clones, 70% to 85% seen once, with roughly 30% in the top ten. Sequencing used peripheral blood. These TCRs come from a man in his 70s with acute or convalescent COVID-19.

V gene TRBV9 combines with J gene TRBJ2-7, with 8 bases lining up with TRBD1. Germline V CDR1 and CDR2: SGDLS, YYNGEE. This CDR3 is 15 amino acids long. The trim removed 4 bases at V and 2 bases at J, leaving 8 bases unmatched. CDR3 bases: TGTGCCAGCAGCCTCTCGGGACAGGCCACCTACGAGCAGTACTTC. Translated: CASSLSGQATYEQYF.

The chain is built from TRBV27 and TRBJ2-6; 12 bases agree with TRBD2. The ends lost 1 base at V and 2 bases at J; junction bases unmatched: 3. CDR1 and CDR2 (germline): MNHEY, SMNVEV (reference sequence). The CDR3 spans 18 residues. The CDR3: CASSLWSSGRAGANVLTF. The CDR3 coding sequence is TGTGCCAGCAGTTTATGGTCTAGCGGGAGGGCTGGGGCCAACGTCCTGACTTTC. The full variable domain, its missing parts supplied by reference TRBV27 and TRBJ2-6, is EAQVTQNPRYLITVTGKKLTVTCSQNMNHEYMSWYRQDPGLGLRQIYYSMNVEVTDKGDVPEGYKVSRKEKRNFPLILESPSPNQTSLYFCASSLWSSGRAGANVLTFGAGSRLTVL.

The chain uses TRBV9 and TRBJ2-2; unclear D gene. The CDR3 spans 13 residues. V gave up 1 base and J gave up 7 bases, with 8 bases separating them. CDR1 and CDR2 from the germline V gene are SGDLS and YYNGEE. The CDR3 reads CASSVPDSGELFF. CDR3 bases: TGTGCCAGCAGCGTACCCGATAGCGGGGAGCTGTTTTTT.

This chain's CDR3 is CAWSAGLVYEQFF. CDR3 bases: TGTGCCTGGAGTGCCGGACTAGTCTATGAGCAGTTCTTC. The V and J genes are TRBV30 and TRBJ2-1, with TRBD2 identical over 7 bases. Trimming at V came to 1 base and at J to 8 bases, leaving 5 bases not matched to a gene. The CDR3 is made up of 13 amino acids. The germline gives CDR1 GTSNPN, CDR2 SVGIG (reference sequence).

The V call is TRBV19, the J call TRBJ2-7; D possibly corresponds to TRBD1 (5 bases). The ends were cut back, 9 bases at V and 2 bases at J, with 11 bases in the middle. The length of the CDR3 is 12 residues. Germline V gives CDR1 LNHDA, CDR2 SQIVND (reference sequence). The CDR3 reads CASSRDPYEQYF. The CDR3 DNA is TGTGCCAGCAGCAGGGATCCCTACGAGCAGTACTTC.

This chain joins TRBV6-5 and TRBJ2-2, with TRBD2 identical over 12 bases. Germline loops: CDR1 MNHEY, CDR2 SVGAGI. The CDR3 runs 14 residues. Losses at the gene ends were 7 bases for V and 5 bases for J; bases not matched to a gene: 2. CDR3 nucleotide sequence: TGTGCCAGCACGACTAGCGGGAGAACCGGGGAGCTGTTTTTT. It encodes CASTTSGRTGELFF.

A few counts support this clone. V is TRBV24-1 and J is TRBJ2-3; TRBD1 matches 11 bases. Germline V lookup: CDR1 KGHDR, CDR2 SFDVKD. The J segment lost 4 bases and the V segment lost 2 bases, leaving 7 bases of the junction unmatched. CDR3 size: 17 residues. DNA of the CDR3: TGTGCCACCAGTGATTCCCGGGACAGGGGGTTCGCAGATACGCAGTATTTT. Protein sequence: CATSDSRDRGFADTQYF.

This clone was observed once. The V gene is TRBV14, the J gene TRBJ1-1, with 8 bases identical to TRBD1. Germline V CDR1 and CDR2: SGHDN, FVKESK. Trimming cost V 4 bases and J 2 bases; bases outside gene matches: 3. CDR3 length equals 14 residues. CDR3 coding DNA: TGTGCCAGCAGCCTCAGGGGGCCTAACACTGAAGCTTTCTTT. Protein product: CASSLRGPNTEAFF.

This clone was observed once. J is TRBJ2-3 and V is TRBV28; D possibly corresponds to TRBD2 (6 bases). The V end was cut by 7 bases, the J end by 3 bases, with 14 bases between. The length of the CDR3 is 14 residues. Germline loops: CDR1 MDHEN, CDR2 SYDVKM. CDR3 in DNA: TGTGCCAGCAATTTTATAGGGAGGACAGATACGCAGTATTTT. Amino acids: CASNFIGRTDTQYF.

The chain joins TRBV19 to TRBJ2-6; D gene ambiguous. Germline V CDR1 and CDR2: LNHDA, SQIVND (reference sequence). Trimming removed 6 bases from V and 2 bases from J, with 11 bases in between. This CDR3 region has 15 residues. Here the CDR3 DNA reads TGTGCCAGTAGGCCACCTACTACTGGGGCCAACGTCCTGACTTTC. Translated, it gives CASRPPTTGANVLTF.

The J gene is TRBJ2-7, the V gene TRBV6-5, with 8 positions matching TRBD1. The germline gives CDR1 MNHEY, CDR2 SVGAGI. This CDR3 comprises 14 residues. The ends lost 11 bases at V and 2 bases at J; junction bases unmatched: 11. The CDR3 protein is CAGQGGPSTYEQYF. The CDR3 region has the DNA TGTGCCGGACAGGGAGGCCCCTCTACCTACGAGCAGTACTTC.

The rearrangement links TRBV7-9 to TRBJ1-1; 8 bases are shared with TRBD1. The CDR3 spans 13 residues. From germline, CDR1 is SEHNR and CDR2 FQNEAQ (reference sequence). The V and J ends lost 6 bases and 6 bases, in that order; junction bases with no gene match: 6. Here the CDR3 reads CASSYRGYAEAFF. The CDR3 DNA is TGTGCCAGCAGTTACAGGGGGTACGCTGAAGCTTTCTTT.

V usage is TRBV18 and J usage is TRBJ2-7; 10 bases fit TRBD1. The V gene's germline CDR1 is KGHSH and CDR2 LQKENI. This CDR3 has 14 residues. Unmatched junction bases numbered 0, after V lost 4 bases and J lost 0 bases. The CDR3 region has the DNA TGTGCCAGCTCACGGACAGGGGGCTCCTACGAGCAGTACTTC. Its protein is CASSRTGGSYEQYF.

This clone occurred a few times. The chain is built from TRBV10-3 and TRBJ1-5; D is possibly TRBD1 (5 bases). V lost 2 bases and J lost 2, with 10 bases in between. This CDR3 comprises 15 residues. Germline V gene data show CDR1 as ENHRY and CDR2 as SYGVKD. The CDR3 nucleotides read TGTGCCATCAGTGAGGTCAGGGCGGGCAATCAGCCCCAGCATTTT. Protein product: CAISEVRAGNQPQHF.

The chain links TRBV28 to TRBJ2-7; D unresolved. CDR3 length: 13 residues. The germline V and J ends were trimmed by 7 bases and 0 bases, with 10 bases remaining between them. Germline values: CDR1 MDHEN, CDR2 SYDVKM. CDR3 DNA sequence: TGTGCCAGCACTCGGGTAGGCTCCTACGAGCAGTACTTC. Translation: CASTRVGSYEQYF.

This clone turned up a few times. The chain has TRBV5-6 and TRBJ1-6; D unclear. CDR3 length equals 14 residues. Germline assignment: CDR1 SGHDT and CDR2 YYEEEE. V lost 0 bases, J lost 8 bases, and 9 bases lay in between. DNA for the CDR3: TGTGCCAGCAGCTTGGTCCAGGACTATTCACCCCTCCACTTT. The encoded protein is CASSLVQDYSPLHF. The whole variable domain, remainder taken from reference TRBV5-6 and TRBJ1-6, is DAGVTQSPTHLIKTRGQQVTLRCSPKSGHDTVSWYQQALGQGPQFIFQYYEEEERQRGNFPDRFSGHQFPNYSSELNVNALLLGDSALYLCASSLVQDYSPLHFGNGTRLTVT.

The J gene is TRBJ1-1, the V gene TRBV20-1; D is unclear. The CDR3 is 11 residues long. Germline CDR1 and CDR2: DFQATT and SNEGSKA (reference sequence). With 6 bases removed from V and 11 bases from J, the gap between germline ends came to 16 bases. The CDR3 nucleotides read TGCAGTGCCCCGCGGGGTCCATCGGCTTTCTTT. Encoded protein: CSAPRGPSAFF.

V usage is TRBV29-1 and J usage is TRBJ2-7; TRBD1 agrees at 9 bases. After removal of 5 bases from V and 2 bases from J, the junction contained 7 bases not matched to a gene. Germline V gives CDR1 SQVTM, CDR2 ANQGSEA. The CDR3 spans 14 residues. CDR3 bases: TGCAGCGTTAAACAGGGGGCTATCGCCTACGAGCAGTACTTC. Translation gives CSVKQGAIAYEQYF.

The chain combines TRBV20-1 with TRBJ2-3; 8 nucleotides line up with TRBD2. V lost 2 bases and J lost 15; bases outside the gene matches: 7. Per germline, CDR1 DFQATT and CDR2 SNEGSKA (reference sequence). The CDR3 is 11 residues long. CDR3 residues: CSARSSGIFYF. The CDR3 region has the DNA TGCAGTGCTAGAAGTAGCGGGATTTTTTATTTT.

The gene calls are TRBV18 and TRBJ1-2; 12 nucleotides align to TRBD1. Germline V lookup: CDR1 KGHSH, CDR2 LQKENI. J was trimmed by 8 bases and V by 3 bases; bases with no gene match: 13. The CDR3 is 17 amino acids. As DNA, the CDR3 is TGTGCCAGCTCACCGCCACTTGGGGGACAGGGGGCGCCGGGCTACACCTTC. Protein product: CASSPPLGGQGAPGYTF. The variable domain in full, with the rest retrieved from reference TRBV18 and TRBJ1-2, is NAGVMQNPRHLVRRRGQEARLRCSPMKGHSHVYWYRQLPEEGLKFMVYLQKENIIDESGMPKERFSAEFPKEGPSILRIQQVVRGDSAAYFCASSPPLGGQGAPGYTFGSGTRLTVV.

This clone occurred once. The V call is TRBV30, the J call TRBJ1-2; TRBD1 is a possible D gene (6 bases). The CDR3 runs to 11 residues. With 8 bases removed from V and 2 bases from J, the gap between germline ends came to 9 bases. Germline CDR1 GTSNPN, CDR2 SVGIG (reference sequence). The CDR3 spells CARTENYGYTF. DNA for the CDR3: TGTGCCCGGACAGAAAACTATGGCTACACCTTC.

This chain links TRBV11-2 with TRBJ2-7; 7 nucleotides match TRBD1. Germline trimming cut 5 bases from V and 3 bases from J; bases unmatched to any gene: 19. In germline, CDR1 is SGHAT, CDR2 FQNNGV. The CDR3 totals 18 residues. The CDR3 DNA follows: TGTGCCAGCAGCATTCGGACAGGTAGGGGAGTTGGAAACTACGAGCAGTACTTC. This encodes CASSIRTGRGVGNYEQYF.

This chain links TRBV4-1 with TRBJ1-4, with 12 bases matching TRBD1. The germline gives CDR1 MGHRA, CDR2 YSYEKL. This CDR3 is 18 amino acids long. Trimming at V came to 0 bases and at J to 8 bases, leaving 10 bases not matched to a gene. The CDR3 sequence is CASSQDWGTGGAGEKLFF. For the CDR3, the DNA is TGCGCCAGCAGCCAAGATTGGGGGACAGGGGGCGCAGGAGAAAAACTGTTTTTT.

The chain combines TRBV7-9 with TRBJ2-2; 15 bases align to TRBD2. The CDR3 is 16 residues long. The junction had 8 bases not matched to a gene; V was cut back by 6 bases and J by 9 bases. Per the germline V gene, CDR1 is SEHNR and CDR2 is FQNEAQ (reference sequence). The CDR3 here is CASSLEGLAGGRELFF. The DNA for the CDR3 is TGTGCCAGCAGTTTGGAGGGACTAGCGGGAGGAAGGGAGCTGTTTTTT.

CDR3 sequence (DNA): TGCGCCAGCAGTGAGCGGACAGGGAGCCTCCGTGGCTACACCTTC. Its translation: CASSERTGSLRGYTF. J is TRBJ1-2 and V is TRBV10-1, with 8 positions matching TRBD1. The germline V gene has CDR1 WNHNN and CDR2 SYGVQD (reference sequence). Trimming removed 2 bases from V and 7 bases from J; junction bases left unmatched: 9. This CDR3 is built from 15 residues.

The V gene is TRBV7-9, the J gene TRBJ2-3; no clear D. V was trimmed by 4 bases and J by 3 bases, leaving 11 bases between them. The CDR3 has 14 residues. In germline, CDR1 is SEHNR, CDR2 FQNEAQ (reference sequence). CDR3 amino acids: CASSSQQETDTQYF. The CDR3, as DNA: TGTGCCAGCAGCTCCCAGCAGGAAACAGATACGCAGTATTTT. The whole variable domain, remainder taken from reference TRBV7-9 and TRBJ2-3, is DTGVSQNPRHKITKRGQNVTFRCDPISEHNRLYWYRQTLGQGPEFLTYFQNEAQLEKSRLLSDRFSAERPKGSFSTLEIQRTEQGDSAMYLCASSSQQETDTQYFGPGTRLTVL.

This clone was seen once. The rearrangement joins TRBV12-3 or TRBV12-4 to TRBJ1-1; unclear D gene. The CDR3 runs to 13 residues. V was clipped by 6 bases and J by 5 bases, with 13 bases between them. The CDR3 is CASSPLEGTEAFF. The CDR3 DNA is TGTGCCAGCAGCCCCCTTGAGGGTACTGAAGCTTTCTTT.

This chain links TRBV5-1 with TRBJ2-6; D perhaps matches TRBD1 (5 bases). With 0 bases removed from V and 3 bases from J, the gap between germline ends came to 13 bases. Germline V gives CDR1 SGHRS, CDR2 YFSETQ. The CDR3 runs 17 residues. DNA for the CDR3: TGCGCCAGCAGCTTGGGGACATCATCCGATGGGGCCAACGTCCTGACTTTC. This sequence encodes CASSLGTSSDGANVLTF.

The chain is built from TRBV7-8 and TRBJ1-2, with a tentative D call TRBD1 (5 bases). Trimming took 6 bases from V and 4 from J, leaving 12 bases between them. From germline, CDR1 is SGHVS and CDR2 FQNEAQ. The CDR3 is 13 residues long. CDR3 coding DNA: TGTGCCAGCAGTTCAGACAGCAGCTATGGCTACACCTTC. Translation: CASSSDSSYGYTF.